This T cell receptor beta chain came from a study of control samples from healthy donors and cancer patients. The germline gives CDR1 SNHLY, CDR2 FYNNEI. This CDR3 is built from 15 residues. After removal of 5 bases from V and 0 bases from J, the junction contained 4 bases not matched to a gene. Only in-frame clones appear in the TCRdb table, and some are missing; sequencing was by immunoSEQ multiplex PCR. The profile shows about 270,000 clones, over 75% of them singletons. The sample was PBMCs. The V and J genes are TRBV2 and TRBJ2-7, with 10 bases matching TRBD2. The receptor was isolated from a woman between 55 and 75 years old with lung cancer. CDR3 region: CASSSGLADSYEQYF. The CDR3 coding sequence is TGTGCCAGCAGTTCAGGACTAGCGGACTCCTACGAGCAGTACTTC.